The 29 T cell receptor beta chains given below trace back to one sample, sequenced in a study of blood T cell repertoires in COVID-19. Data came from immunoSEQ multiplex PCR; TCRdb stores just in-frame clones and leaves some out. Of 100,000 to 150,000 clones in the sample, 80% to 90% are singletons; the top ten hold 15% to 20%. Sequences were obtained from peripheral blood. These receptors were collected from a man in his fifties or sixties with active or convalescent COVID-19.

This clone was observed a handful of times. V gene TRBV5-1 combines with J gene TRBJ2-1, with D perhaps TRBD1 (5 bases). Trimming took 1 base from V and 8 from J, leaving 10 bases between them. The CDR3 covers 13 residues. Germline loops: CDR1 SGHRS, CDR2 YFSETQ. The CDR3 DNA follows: TGCGCCAGCAGCTTGCAGGGCCAGTATGAGCAGTTCTTC. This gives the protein CASSLQGQYEQFF.

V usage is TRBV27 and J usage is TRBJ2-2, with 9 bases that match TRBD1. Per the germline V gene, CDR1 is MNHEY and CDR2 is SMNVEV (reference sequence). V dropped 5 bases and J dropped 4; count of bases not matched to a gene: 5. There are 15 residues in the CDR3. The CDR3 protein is CASSLQGAGTGELFF. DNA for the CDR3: TGTGCCAGCAGTCTACAGGGGGCGGGCACCGGGGAGCTGTTTTTT.

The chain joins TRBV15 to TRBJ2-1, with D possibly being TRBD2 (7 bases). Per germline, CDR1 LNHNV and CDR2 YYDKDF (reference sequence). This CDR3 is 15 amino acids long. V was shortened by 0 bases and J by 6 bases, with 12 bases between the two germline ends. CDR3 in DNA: TGTGCCACCAGCAGAGATAGGGGGGGGCTCAATGAGCAGTTCTTC. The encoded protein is CATSRDRGGLNEQFF.

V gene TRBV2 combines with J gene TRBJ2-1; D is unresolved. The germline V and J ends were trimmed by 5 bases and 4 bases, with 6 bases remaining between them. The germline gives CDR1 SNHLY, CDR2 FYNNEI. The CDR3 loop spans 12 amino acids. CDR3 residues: CASSLVYNEQFF. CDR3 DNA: TGTGCCAGCAGTCTCGTTTACAATGAGCAGTTCTTC.

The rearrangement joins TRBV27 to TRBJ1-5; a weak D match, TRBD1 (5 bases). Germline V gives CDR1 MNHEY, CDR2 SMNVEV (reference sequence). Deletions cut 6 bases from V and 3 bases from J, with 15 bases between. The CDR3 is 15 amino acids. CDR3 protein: CASRGATVPNQPQHF. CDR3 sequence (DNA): TGTGCCAGCAGAGGCGCGACAGTCCCCAATCAGCCCCAGCATTTT.

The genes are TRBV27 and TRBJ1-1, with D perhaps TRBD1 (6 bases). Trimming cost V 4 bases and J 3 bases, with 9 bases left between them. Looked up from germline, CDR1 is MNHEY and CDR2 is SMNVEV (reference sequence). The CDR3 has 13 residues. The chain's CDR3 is CASSSRTDTEAFF. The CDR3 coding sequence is TGTGCCAGCAGTTCAAGGACAGACACTGAAGCTTTCTTT.

Here the CDR3 DNA reads TGCGCCAGCAGCTGGATGGGAGGGACTAGCGGGGGAGATACGCAGTATTTT. It encodes CASSWMGGTSGGDTQYF. The chain carries TRBV5-1 and TRBJ2-3, with 14 bases that match TRBD2. CDR3 length: 17 amino acids. CDR1 is SGHRS, CDR2 YFSETQ, per germline. J was trimmed by 5 bases and V by 3 bases; bases with no gene match: 8.

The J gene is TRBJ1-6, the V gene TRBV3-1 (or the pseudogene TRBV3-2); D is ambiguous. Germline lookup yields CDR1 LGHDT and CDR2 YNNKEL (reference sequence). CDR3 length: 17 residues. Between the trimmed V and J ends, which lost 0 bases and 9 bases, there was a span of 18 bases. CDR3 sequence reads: CASSQERPGGVGSPLHF. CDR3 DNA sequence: TGTGCCAGCAGCCAAGAACGCCCCGGAGGAGTCGGTTCACCCCTCCACTTT.

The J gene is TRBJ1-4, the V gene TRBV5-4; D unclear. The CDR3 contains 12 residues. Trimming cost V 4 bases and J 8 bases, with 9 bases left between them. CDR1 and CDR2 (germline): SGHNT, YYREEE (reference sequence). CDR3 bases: TGTGCCAGCAGCAATAGAGGAGAAAAACTGTTTTTT. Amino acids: CASSNRGEKLFF.

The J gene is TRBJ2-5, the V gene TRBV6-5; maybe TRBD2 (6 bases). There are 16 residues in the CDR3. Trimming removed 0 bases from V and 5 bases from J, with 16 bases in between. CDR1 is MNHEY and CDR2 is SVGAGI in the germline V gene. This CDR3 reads CASSYSTGWGEETQYF. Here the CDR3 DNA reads TGTGCCAGCAGTTACTCGACCGGATGGGGGGAGGAGACCCAGTACTTC.

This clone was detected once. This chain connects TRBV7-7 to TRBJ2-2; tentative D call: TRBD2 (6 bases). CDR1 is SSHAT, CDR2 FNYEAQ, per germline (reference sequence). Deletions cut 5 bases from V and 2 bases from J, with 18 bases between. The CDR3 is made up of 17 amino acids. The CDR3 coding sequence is TGTGCCAGCAGCCCCGCTGGAAGTGGACTAAACACCGGGGAGCTGTTTTTT. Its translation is CASSPAGSGLNTGELFF.

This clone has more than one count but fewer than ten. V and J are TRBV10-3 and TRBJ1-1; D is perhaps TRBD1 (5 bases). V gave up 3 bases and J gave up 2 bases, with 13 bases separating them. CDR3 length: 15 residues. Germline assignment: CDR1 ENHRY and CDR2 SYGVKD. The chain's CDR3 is CAISEAGGFNTEAFF. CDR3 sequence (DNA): TGTGCCATCAGTGAAGCGGGGGGGTTTAACACTGAAGCTTTCTTT.

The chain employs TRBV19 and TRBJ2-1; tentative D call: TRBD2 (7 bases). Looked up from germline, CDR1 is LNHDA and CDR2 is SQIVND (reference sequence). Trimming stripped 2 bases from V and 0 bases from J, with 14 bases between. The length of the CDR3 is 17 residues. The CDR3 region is CASSIRGAESSYNEQFF. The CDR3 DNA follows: TGTGCCAGTAGTATACGGGGGGCCGAGAGCTCCTACAATGAGCAGTTCTTC.

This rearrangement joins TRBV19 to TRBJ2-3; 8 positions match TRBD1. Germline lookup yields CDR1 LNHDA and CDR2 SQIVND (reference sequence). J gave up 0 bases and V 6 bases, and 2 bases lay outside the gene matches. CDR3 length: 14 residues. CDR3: CASRRDRSTDTQYF. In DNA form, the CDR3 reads TGTGCCAGTAGACGGGACAGGAGCACAGATACGCAGTATTTT. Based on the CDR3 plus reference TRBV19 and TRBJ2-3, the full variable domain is DGGITQSPKYLFRKEGQNVTLSCEQNLNHDAMYWYRQDPGQGLRLIYYSQIVNDFQKGDIAEGYSVSREKKESFPLTVTSAQKNPTAFYLCASRRDRSTDTQYFGPGTRLTVL.

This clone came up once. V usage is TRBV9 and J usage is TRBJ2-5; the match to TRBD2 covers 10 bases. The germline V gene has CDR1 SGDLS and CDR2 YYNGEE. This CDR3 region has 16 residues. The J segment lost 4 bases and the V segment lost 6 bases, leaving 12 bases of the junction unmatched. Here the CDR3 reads CASNKAGLAGVETQYF. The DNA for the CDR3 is TGTGCCAGCAACAAAGCGGGGCTAGCGGGGGTAGAGACCCAGTACTTC.

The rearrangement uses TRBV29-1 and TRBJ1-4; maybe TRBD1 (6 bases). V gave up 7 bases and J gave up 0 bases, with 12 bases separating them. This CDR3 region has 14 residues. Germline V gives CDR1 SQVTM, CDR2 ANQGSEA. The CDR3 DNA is TGCAGCGCTGTGGGGGACACAACTAATGAAAAACTGTTTTTT. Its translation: CSAVGDTTNEKLFF.

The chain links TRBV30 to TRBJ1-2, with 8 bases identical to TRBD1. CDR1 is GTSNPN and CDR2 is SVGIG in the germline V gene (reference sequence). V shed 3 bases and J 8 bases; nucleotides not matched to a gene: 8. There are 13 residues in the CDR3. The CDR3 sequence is CAWSLTGVAGYTF. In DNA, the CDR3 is TGTGCCTGGAGCTTGACAGGGGTGGCCGGCTACACCTTC. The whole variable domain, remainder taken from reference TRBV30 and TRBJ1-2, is SQTIHQWPATLVQPVGSPLSLECTVEGTSNPNLYWYRQAAGRGLQLLFYSVGIGQISSEVPQNLSASRPQDRQFILSSKKLLLSDSGFYLCAWSLTGVAGYTFGSGTRLTVV.

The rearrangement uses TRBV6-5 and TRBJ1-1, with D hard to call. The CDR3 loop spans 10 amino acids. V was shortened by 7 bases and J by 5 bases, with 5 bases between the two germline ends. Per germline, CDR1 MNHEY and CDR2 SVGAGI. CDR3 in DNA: TGTGCCAGCATTTTAACTGAAGCTTTCTTT. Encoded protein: CASILTEAFF.

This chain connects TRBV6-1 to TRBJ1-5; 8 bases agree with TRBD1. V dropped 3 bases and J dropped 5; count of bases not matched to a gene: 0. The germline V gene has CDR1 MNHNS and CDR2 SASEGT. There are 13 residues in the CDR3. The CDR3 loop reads CASSEDRDQPQHF. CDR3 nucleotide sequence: TGTGCCAGCAGTGAGGACAGGGATCAGCCCCAGCATTTT.

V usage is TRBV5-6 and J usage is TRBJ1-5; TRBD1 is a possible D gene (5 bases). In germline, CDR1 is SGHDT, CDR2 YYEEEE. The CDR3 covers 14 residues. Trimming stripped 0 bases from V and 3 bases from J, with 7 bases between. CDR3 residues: CASSLADTNQPQHF. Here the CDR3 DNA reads TGTGCCAGCAGCTTGGCGGACACCAATCAGCCCCAGCATTTT.

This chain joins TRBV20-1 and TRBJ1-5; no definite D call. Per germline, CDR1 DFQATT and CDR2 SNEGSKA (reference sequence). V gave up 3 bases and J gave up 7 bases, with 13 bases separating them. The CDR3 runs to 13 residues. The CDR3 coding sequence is TGCAGTGCTAGTCCTCAGGAGGCACAGCCCCAGCATTTT. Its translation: CSASPQEAQPQHF.

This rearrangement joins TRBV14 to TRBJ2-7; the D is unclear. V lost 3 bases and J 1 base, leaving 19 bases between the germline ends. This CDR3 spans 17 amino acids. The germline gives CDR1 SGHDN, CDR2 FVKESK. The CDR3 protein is CASSHKPPEELSYEQYF. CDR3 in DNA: TGTGCCAGCAGCCATAAGCCCCCCGAGGAGTTGTCCTACGAGCAGTACTTC.

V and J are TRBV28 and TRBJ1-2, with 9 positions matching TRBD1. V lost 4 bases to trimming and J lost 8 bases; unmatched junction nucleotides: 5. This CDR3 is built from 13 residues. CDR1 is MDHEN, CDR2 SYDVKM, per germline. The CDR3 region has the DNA TGTGCCAGCAGTTCTCCGGGACAGGGAGGCTACACCTTC. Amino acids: CASSSPGQGGYTF.

The CDR3 DNA reads as TGTGCCAGTAGTAGGCAGGGATGGACAGGGGAGTTTGAGCAGTTCTTC. Translation gives CASSRQGWTGEFEQFF. The J gene is TRBJ2-1, the V gene TRBV19, with 9 bases that match TRBD1. The germline V gene encodes CDR1 LNHDA and CDR2 SQIVND (reference sequence). V shed 4 bases and J 9 bases; nucleotides not matched to a gene: 13. CDR3 length: 16 amino acids.

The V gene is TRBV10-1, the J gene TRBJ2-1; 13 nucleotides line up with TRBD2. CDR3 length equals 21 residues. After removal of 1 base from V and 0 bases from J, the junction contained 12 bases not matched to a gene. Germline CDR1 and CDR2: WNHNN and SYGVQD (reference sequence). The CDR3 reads CASSEFNPGLAGPGSYNEQFF. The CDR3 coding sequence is TGCGCCAGCAGTGAGTTTAATCCGGGACTAGCGGGGCCAGGCTCCTACAATGAGCAGTTCTTC.

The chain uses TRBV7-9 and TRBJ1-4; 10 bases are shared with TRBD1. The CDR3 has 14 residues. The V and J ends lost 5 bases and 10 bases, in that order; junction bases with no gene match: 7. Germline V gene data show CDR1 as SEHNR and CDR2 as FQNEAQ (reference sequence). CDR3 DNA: TGTGCCAGCAGCCCCTGGACAGGGGGGGTAAAACTGTTTTTT. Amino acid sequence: CASSPWTGGVKLFF.

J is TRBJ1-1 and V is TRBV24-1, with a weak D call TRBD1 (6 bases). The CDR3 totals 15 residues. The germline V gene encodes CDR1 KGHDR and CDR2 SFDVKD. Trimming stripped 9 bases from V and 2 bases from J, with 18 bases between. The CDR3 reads CATQGSLKINTEAFF. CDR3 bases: TGTGCCACCCAGGGGAGTTTGAAGATAAACACTGAAGCTTTCTTT.

CDR3 nucleotide sequence: TGTGCCTGCCAACCCGACATATCATACGAGCAGTACTTC. It specifies CACQPDISYEQYF. This rearrangement joins TRBV30 to TRBJ2-7; the D is unclear. The V and J ends lost 6 bases and 4 bases respectively, with 16 bases between them. Germline V gene lookup returns CDR1 GTSNPN and CDR2 SVGIG (reference sequence). The CDR3 extends over 13 amino acids.

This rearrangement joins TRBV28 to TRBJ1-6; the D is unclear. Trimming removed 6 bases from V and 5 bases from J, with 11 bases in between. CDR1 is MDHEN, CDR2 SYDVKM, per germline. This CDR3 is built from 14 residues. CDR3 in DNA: TGTGCCAGCAGCCCCGCACTCCATAATTCACCCCTCCACTTT. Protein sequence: CASSPALHNSPLHF. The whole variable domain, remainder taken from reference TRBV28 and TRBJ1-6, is DVKVTQSSRYLVKRTGEKVFLECVQDMDHENMFWYRQDPGLGLRLIYFSYDVKMKEKGDIPEGYSVSREKKERFSLILESASTNQTSMYLCASSPALHNSPLHFGNGTRLTVT.